Given below is one T cell receptor beta chain in context. Its cognate antigen is unknown. The data originate from a study of brain metastases from non-small cell lung cancer. The study, taken as a whole, reports: Paired brain metastases and primary tumors largely shared TCR repertoires.

Clones were sequenced by immunoSEQ multiplex PCR, and TCRdb holds only the in-frame ones, with some missing. Here the sample spans around 3,100 clones, about four fifths being singletons. CDR1 is SGDLS, CDR2 YYNGEE, per germline. The length of the CDR3 is 14 residues. Trimming removed 3 bases at V and 0 bases at J, with 7 bases between. This chain joins TRBV9 and TRBJ1-5, with TRBD1 as a possible D gene (5 bases). The sequence derives from a donor aged 40 or older with non-small cell lung cancer. Input material: primary lung tumor tissue. This chain's CDR3 is CASSGGGSNQPQHF. DNA for the CDR3: TGTGCCAGCAGCGGGGGCGGTAGCAATCAGCCCCAGCATTTT.